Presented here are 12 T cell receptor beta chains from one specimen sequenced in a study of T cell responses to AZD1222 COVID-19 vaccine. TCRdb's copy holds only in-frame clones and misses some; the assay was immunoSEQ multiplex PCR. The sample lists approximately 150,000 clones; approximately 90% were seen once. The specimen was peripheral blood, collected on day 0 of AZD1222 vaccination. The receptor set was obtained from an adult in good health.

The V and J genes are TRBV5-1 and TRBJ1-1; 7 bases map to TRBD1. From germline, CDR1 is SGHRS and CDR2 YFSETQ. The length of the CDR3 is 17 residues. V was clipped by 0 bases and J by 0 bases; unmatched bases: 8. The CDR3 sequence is CASSLALTGRMNTEAFF. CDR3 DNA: TGCGCCAGCAGCTTGGCGTTGACAGGGAGAATGAACACTGAAGCTTTCTTT.

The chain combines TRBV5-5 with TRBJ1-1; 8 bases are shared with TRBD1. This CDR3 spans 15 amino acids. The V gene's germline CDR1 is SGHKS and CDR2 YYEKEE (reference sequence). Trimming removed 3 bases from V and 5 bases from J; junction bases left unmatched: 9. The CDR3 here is CASSYTQGAGTEAFF. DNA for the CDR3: TGTGCCAGCAGCTACACCCAGGGGGCTGGGACTGAAGCTTTCTTT.

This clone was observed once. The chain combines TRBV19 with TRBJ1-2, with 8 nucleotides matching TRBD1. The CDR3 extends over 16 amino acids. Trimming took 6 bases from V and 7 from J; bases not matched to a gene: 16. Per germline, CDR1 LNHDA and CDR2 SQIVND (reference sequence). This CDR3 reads CASSTTGTGLSLGYTF. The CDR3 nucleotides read TGTGCCAGTAGCACTACCGGGACAGGTCTTTCTCTTGGCTACACCTTC.

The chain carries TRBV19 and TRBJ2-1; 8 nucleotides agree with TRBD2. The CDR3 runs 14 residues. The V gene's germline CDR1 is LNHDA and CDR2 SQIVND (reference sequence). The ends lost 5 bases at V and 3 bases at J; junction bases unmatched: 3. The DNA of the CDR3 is TGTGCCAGTAGTTCCGGGACTAGCTACAATGAGCAGTTCTTC. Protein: CASSSGTSYNEQFF.

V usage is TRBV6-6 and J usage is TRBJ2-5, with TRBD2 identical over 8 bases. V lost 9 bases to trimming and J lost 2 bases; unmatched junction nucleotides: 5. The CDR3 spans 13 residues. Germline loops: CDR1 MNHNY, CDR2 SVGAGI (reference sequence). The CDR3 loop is CASMAGGQETQYF. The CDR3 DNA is TGTGCCAGTATGGCGGGGGGACAAGAGACCCAGTACTTC.

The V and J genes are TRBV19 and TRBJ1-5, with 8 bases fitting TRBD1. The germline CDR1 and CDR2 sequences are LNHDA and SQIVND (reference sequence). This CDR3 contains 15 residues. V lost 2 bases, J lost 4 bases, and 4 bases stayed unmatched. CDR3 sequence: CASSITGTGNQPQHF. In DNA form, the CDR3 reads TGTGCCAGTAGTATAACCGGGACAGGAAATCAGCCCCAGCATTTT.

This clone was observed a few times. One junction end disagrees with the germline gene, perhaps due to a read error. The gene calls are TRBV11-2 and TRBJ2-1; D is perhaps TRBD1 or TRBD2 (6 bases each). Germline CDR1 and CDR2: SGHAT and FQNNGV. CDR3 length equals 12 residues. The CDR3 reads CASSLVVGGMVF. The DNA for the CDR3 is TGTGCCAGCAGCTTAGTTGTCGGGGGCATGGTCTTC.

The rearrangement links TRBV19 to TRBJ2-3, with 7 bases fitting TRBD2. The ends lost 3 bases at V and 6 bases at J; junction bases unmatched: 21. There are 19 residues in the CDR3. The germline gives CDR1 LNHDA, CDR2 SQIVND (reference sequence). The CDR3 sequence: CASSMGSIGGDGIRDTQYF. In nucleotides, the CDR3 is TGTGCCAGTAGTATGGGCTCTATTGGGGGGGACGGAATCCGGGATACGCAGTATTTT.

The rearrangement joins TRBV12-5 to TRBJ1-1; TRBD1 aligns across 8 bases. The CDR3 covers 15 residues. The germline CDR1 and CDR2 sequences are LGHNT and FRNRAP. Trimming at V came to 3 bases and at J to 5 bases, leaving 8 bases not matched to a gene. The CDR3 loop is CASGLNRGSVTEAFF. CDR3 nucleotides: TGTGCTAGTGGTTTAAACAGGGGGTCGGTTACTGAAGCTTTCTTT.

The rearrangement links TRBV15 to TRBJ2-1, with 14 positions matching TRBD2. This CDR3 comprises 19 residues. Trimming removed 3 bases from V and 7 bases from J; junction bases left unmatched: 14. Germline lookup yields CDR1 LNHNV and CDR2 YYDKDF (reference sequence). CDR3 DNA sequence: TGTGCCACCAGCAGGAACCAGACTAGCGGGGGGGACGATGTGAATGAGCAGTTCTTC. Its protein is CATSRNQTSGGDDVNEQFF. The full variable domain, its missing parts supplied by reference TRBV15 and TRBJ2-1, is DAMVIQNPRYQVTQFGKPVTLSCSQTLNHNVMYWYQQKSSQAPKLLFHYYDKDFNNEADTPDNFQSRRPNTSFCFLDIRSPGLGDTAMYLCATSRNQTSGGDDVNEQFFGPGTRLTVL.

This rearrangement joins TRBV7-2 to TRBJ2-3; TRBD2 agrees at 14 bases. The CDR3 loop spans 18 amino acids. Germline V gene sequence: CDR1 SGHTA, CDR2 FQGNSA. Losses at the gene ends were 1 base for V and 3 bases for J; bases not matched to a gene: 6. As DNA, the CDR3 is TGTGCCAGCAGCTTAGTCCACGGGACTAGCGGGAGTACAGATACGCAGTATTTT. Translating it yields CASSLVHGTSGSTDTQYF.

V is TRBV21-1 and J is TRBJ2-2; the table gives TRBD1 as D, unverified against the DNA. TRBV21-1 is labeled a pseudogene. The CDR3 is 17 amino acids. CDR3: CASSKAPDRFDTGELFF. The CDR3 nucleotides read TGTGCCAGCAGCAAAGCCCCCGACAGGTTCGACACCGGGGAGCTGTTTTTT.